A single sample gave rise to the 11 T cell receptor beta chains below, sequenced in a study of T cell repertoires in cytomegalovirus infection. These receptors lack a known antigen. TCRdb used MiXCR to reprocess the reads, holding one entry per CDR3 protein. The repertoire has 650,000 to 900,000 distinct CDR3 sequences, 25% to 35% of them found once; the top ten carry around 14%. Material: cultured CD8+ T cells from PBMCs, obtained from culture after CMV antigen stimulation. The source is a human donor in good health (CMV status not recorded). Some clones in this sample may be carry-over from other donors' samples.

This chain connects TRBV10-2 to TRBJ2-2; TRBD1 aligns across 8 bases. V was pared by 8 bases and J by 5 bases, with 7 bases of the junction left unmatched. Germline V gives CDR1 WSHSY, CDR2 SAAADI. The CDR3 has 14 amino acids. In DNA, the CDR3 is TGCGCCAGCCTGGACAGGGTTCGAACCGGGGAGCTGTTTTTT. This codes for CASLDRVRTGELFF.

The chain employs TRBV11-2 and TRBJ2-3; 10 bases agree with TRBD1. The CDR3 consists of 15 residues. The trim removed 5 bases at V and 6 bases at J, leaving 8 bases unmatched. The germline CDR1 and CDR2 sequences are SGHAT and FQNNGV. The CDR3 DNA sequence: TGTGCCAGCAGCCTTCGGACAGGGGGGAAGGATACGCAGTATTTT. This codes for CASSLRTGGKDTQYF.

This clonotype was seen a few times. The genes are TRBV7-9 and TRBJ1-1; D is uncertain. V lost 8 bases and J lost 5, with 18 bases in between. This CDR3 has 14 amino acids. CDR1 and CDR2 (germline): SEHNR, FQNEAQ (reference sequence). CDR3 nucleotide sequence: TGTGCCAGCGCTCTCGGGTCCGGAACTACTGAAGCTTTCTTT. Its protein product is CASALGSGTTEAFF. The full variable domain, in which reference TRBV7-9 and TRBJ1-1 provide the parts outside the CDR3, is DTGVSQNPRHKITKRGQNVTFRCDPISEHNRLYWYRQTLGQGPEFLTYFQNEAQLEKSRLLSDRFSAERPKGSFSTLEIQRTEQGDSAMYLCASALGSGTTEAFFGQGTRLTVV.

This clonotype was observed a few times. V usage is TRBV7-9 and J usage is TRBJ1-2, with 12 bases aligning to TRBD1. The CDR3 has 19 residues. The germline gives CDR1 SEHNR, CDR2 FQNEAQ (reference sequence). After removal of 4 bases from V and 8 bases from J, the junction contained 20 bases not matched to a gene. The chain's CDR3 is CASSSPTSGTGGAPRGYTF. Written as DNA, the CDR3 is TGTGCCAGCAGCTCGCCTACTTCCGGGACAGGGGGCGCCCCTCGAGGCTACACCTTC.

The sample holds many counts of this clonotype. The J gene is TRBJ2-7, the V gene TRBV7-8; 12 bases map to TRBD1. CDR1 and CDR2 from the germline V gene are SGHVS and FQNEAQ. Unmatched junction bases numbered 9, after V lost 3 bases and J lost 6 bases. The CDR3 runs to 16 residues. CDR3 nucleotides: TGTGCCAGCAGCTTTACGGGACAGGGGGCGCTGGGCGAGCAGTACTTC. As protein: CASSFTGQGALGEQYF.

On this clonotype: A junction end diverges from the germline sequence, so it may reflect a read error. The chain is built from TRBV7-7 and TRBJ1-1; D is perhaps TRBD1 (5 bases). Germline V gene sequence: CDR1 SSHAT, CDR2 FNYEAQ (reference sequence). The CDR3 sequence is 13 residues long. The CDR3 reads CASSLDRGSEASF. Written as DNA, the CDR3 is TGTGCTAGCAGCTTAGATAGGGGCAGTGAAGCTTCCTTT.

V and J are TRBV6-1 and TRBJ2-3; 8 nucleotides match TRBD2. Unmatched junction bases numbered 21, after V lost 7 bases and J lost 9 bases. The CDR3 is 17 residues long. Per the germline V gene, CDR1 is MNHNS and CDR2 is SASEGT. In nucleotides, the CDR3 is TGTGCCAGCACCCAACGAAGGAATAGCGGGGCTGGGGAAACGCAGTATTTT. Residues: CASTQRRNSGAGETQYF.

This clonotype has just a few counts. The rearrangement joins TRBV7-4 to TRBJ1-1; D is perhaps TRBD1 (6 bases). This CDR3 is 14 amino acids long. V lost 5 bases to trimming and J lost 1 base, with 11 bases between them. Germline V gives CDR1 SGHVT, CDR2 SQSDAQ. In DNA, the CDR3 is TGTGCCAGCAGCCCGACGGACAGGAACACTGAAGCTTTCTTT. This gives the protein CASSPTDRNTEAFF.

The V gene is TRBV6-1, the J gene TRBJ2-2; no clear D gene. CDR1 and CDR2 (germline): MNHNS, SASEGT. V lost 5 bases and J 4 bases, leaving 20 bases between the germline ends. The CDR3 has 17 residues. CDR3 protein: CASSPRSAALSTGELFF. In nucleotides, the CDR3 is TGTGCCAGCAGTCCCAGGTCGGCGGCGTTGTCCACCGGGGAGCTGTTTTTT.

In this sample, this clonotype turned up a few times. V is TRBV7-8 and J is TRBJ1-6; TRBD1 matches 7 bases. CDR1 is SGHVS and CDR2 is FQNEAQ in the germline V gene. This CDR3 contains 17 residues. V gave up 6 bases and J gave up 8 bases; unmatched junction bases: 16. Here the CDR3 DNA reads TGTGCCAGCAGACATAATACTCCGGGACAGTTTGATTCACCCCTCCACTTT. Translation: CASRHNTPGQFDSPLHF.

This clonotype was counted at least ten times. The V and J genes are TRBV7-9 and TRBJ2-3, with 7 bases matching TRBD2. Germline trimming cut 4 bases from V and 2 bases from J; bases unmatched to any gene: 6. The V gene's germline CDR1 is SEHNR and CDR2 FQNEAQ (reference sequence). The CDR3 has 15 residues. CDR3 coding DNA: TGTGCCAGCAGCTCCACTAGCGAGAACACAGATACGCAGTATTTT. Translating it yields CASSSTSENTDTQYF.